These 20 T cell receptor beta chains were sequenced from one sample in a study of regulatory T cells in long-lasting Graves disease. In building TCR beta libraries, iRepertoire HTBI primers were used together with Arm-PCR of CDR3 regions. In TCRdb, the multiplex PCR reads were re-called with MiXCR into one record per CDR3 protein. Of 300,000 to 400,000 distinct CDR3 sequences in the sample, under 20% were seen once. Indicated time point: newly diagnosed GD, antithyroid drugs for less than 3 months. From PBMCs, RNA was extracted and then used to make the TCR library. Specimen: peripheral blood mononuclear cells (PBMCs), collected at new diagnosis, from a patient treated with antithyroid drugs. These receptor sequences come from a female donor with Graves disease.

This chain joins TRBV2 and TRBJ2-1; D possibly uses TRBD1 or TRBD2 (5 bases each). The length of the CDR3 is 16 residues. Germline V CDR1 and CDR2: SNHLY, FYNNEI. V lost 0 bases, J lost 4 bases, and 13 bases lay in between. The chain's CDR3 is CASSEASGQAYNEQFF. CDR3 DNA sequence: TGTGCCAGCAGTGAAGCAAGCGGACAAGCTTACAATGAGCAGTTCTTC.

This clonotype was recorded at least ten times. The CDR3 sequence: CASRGGLEQYF. CDR3 DNA sequence: TGTGCCAGCAGGGGGGGGCTAGAGCAGTACTTC. The gene calls are TRBV12-3 or TRBV12-4 and TRBJ2-7; perhaps TRBD2 as D (7 bases). The V end lost 6 bases, the J end lost 7 bases, and 10 bases lay between the germline ends. The CDR3 totals 11 residues.

J is TRBJ2-7 and V is TRBV11-3, with 8 bases fitting TRBD2. V dropped 2 bases and J dropped 3; count of bases not matched to a gene: 3. The CDR3 contains 14 residues. Per the germline V gene, CDR1 is SGHNT and CDR2 is YENEEA. CDR3 amino acids: CASSLSGGYYEQYF. CDR3 in DNA: TGTGCCAGCAGCTTAAGCGGGGGCTACTACGAGCAGTACTTC.

The J gene is TRBJ2-5, the V gene TRBV10-1, with 7 bases fitting TRBD2. The length of the CDR3 is 13 residues. V shed 7 bases and J 4 bases; nucleotides not matched to a gene: 6. Germline V CDR1 and CDR2: WNHNN, SYGVQD (reference sequence). The DNA of the CDR3 is TGCGCCAGCAACCGGGGGGTAGGAGAGACCCAGTACTTC. It specifies CASNRGVGETQYF.

This clonotype was seen only a few times. The gene calls are TRBV7-9 and TRBJ2-3; TRBD2 agrees at 8 bases. Germline assignment: CDR1 SEHNR and CDR2 FQNEAQ (reference sequence). The CDR3 sequence is 19 residues long. The V segment lost 1 base and the J segment 0 bases; nucleotides outside the gene matches: 12. The CDR3 region is CASSLGPPLLADSTDTQYF. Written as DNA, the CDR3 is TGTGCCAGCAGCTTAGGGCCCCCCTTACTAGCGGATAGCACAGATACGCAGTATTTT.

Only a few counts were recorded for this clonotype. This may come from a read error, since a much larger clone is one base off. The chain links TRBV11-3 to TRBJ2-3, with D possibly called TRBD1 or TRBD2 (5 bases each). Germline-derived CDR1 and CDR2 are SGHNT and YENEEA. The CDR3 runs to 16 residues. CDR3 sequence: CASSSQARRFTGTQYF. Written as DNA, the CDR3 is TGTGCCAGCAGCTCCCAGGCGAGGAGGTTCACAGGTACGCAGTATTTT.

This clonotype was recorded many times. The chain employs TRBV7-2 and TRBJ1-2, with TRBD1 identical over 7 bases. V was clipped by 2 bases and J by 13 bases; unmatched bases: 7. The germline gives CDR1 SGHTA, CDR2 FQGNSA. The CDR3 is 12 residues long. This CDR3 is CASSLNRDSRTF. Written as DNA, the CDR3 is TGTGCCAGCAGCTTAAACCGGGACAGCCGCACCTTC. Filled out from reference TRBV7-2 and TRBJ1-2, the complete variable domain reads GAGVSQSPSNKVTEKGKDVELRCDPISGHTALYWYRQSLGQGLEFLIYFQGNSAPDKSGLPSDRFSAERTGGSVSTLTIQRTQQEDSAVYLCASSLNRDSRTFGSGTRLTVV.

In this sample, this clonotype turned up many times. V usage is TRBV27 and J usage is TRBJ1-6; D gene ambiguous. CDR3 size: 13 residues. V was cut by 5 bases and J by 5 bases, with 7 bases left in between. Germline V gives CDR1 MNHEY, CDR2 SMNVEV (reference sequence). The CDR3 DNA reads TGTGCCAGCAGTCCTTCAGATAATTCACCCCTCCACTTT. Translating it yields CASSPSDNSPLHF.

This clonotype was seen at least ten times. The rearrangement joins TRBV28 to TRBJ2-7, with D possibly matching TRBD1 (6 bases). Germline assignment: CDR1 MDHEN and CDR2 SYDVKM. Deletions cut 6 bases from V and 9 bases from J, with 18 bases between. The CDR3 sequence is 13 residues long. CDR3 bases: TGTGCCAGCAGCTATCTAACAGGGCTGGGGCAGTACTTC. Translating it yields CASSYLTGLGQYF.

The table lists this clonotype with a few counts. The chain couples TRBV7-9 to TRBJ1-1; maybe TRBD1 (5 bases). The CDR3 contains 14 residues. Germline assignment: CDR1 SEHNR and CDR2 FQNEAQ (reference sequence). Trimming left V 5 bases short and J 10 bases short, with 20 bases between. CDR3 in amino acids: CASSRSGIEKGAFF. The CDR3 region has the DNA TGTGCCAGCAGCCGGTCAGGGATCGAGAAGGGAGCTTTCTTT.

Note on this clonotype: This may be a read error, as it is one base from a much larger clone. This sequence joins TRBV7-2 and TRBJ1-5; 7 bases line up with TRBD1. Germline loops: CDR1 SGHTA, CDR2 FQGNSA. The CDR3 loop spans 15 amino acids. The J segment lost 7 bases and the V segment lost 5 bases, leaving 11 bases of the junction unmatched. This chain's CDR3 is CASSEGWTGHQPQHF. The CDR3 nucleotides read TGTGCCAGCAGCGAGGGATGGACAGGCCACCAGCCCCAGCATTTT.

This clonotype was seen repeatedly, ten times or more. CDR3 sequence (DNA): TGTGCCAGCAGTTTACGGGAGGGAGGGGGAGAGACCCAGTACTTC. Amino acid sequence: CASSLREGGGETQYF. The chain carries TRBV28 and TRBJ2-5, with 8 bases lining up with TRBD2. In germline, CDR1 is MDHEN, CDR2 SYDVKM. The V and J ends lost 2 bases and 4 bases, in that order; junction bases with no gene match: 6. CDR3 size: 15 residues.

This clonotype was observed at least ten times. This chain joins TRBV6-1 and TRBJ1-3; D perhaps matches TRBD1 (5 bases). The ends were cut back, 8 bases at V and 9 bases at J, with 14 bases in the middle. There are 12 residues in the CDR3. CDR1 is MNHNS and CDR2 is SASEGT in the germline V gene. This chain's CDR3 is CASGAGVGTIYF. The CDR3 nucleotides are TGTGCCAGCGGGGCAGGAGTCGGCACCATATATTTT.

This clonotype has at least ten counts. V usage is TRBV2 and J usage is TRBJ1-5; a possible D gene is TRBD1 (6 bases). Trimming took off 6 bases at V and 1 base at J, with 10 bases between the two ends. Per germline, CDR1 SNHLY and CDR2 FYNNEI. The CDR3 spans 14 residues. The CDR3 region has the DNA TGTGCCAGCAGCCGGGACATAAGCAATCAGCCCCAGCATTTT. It translates to CASSRDISNQPQHF.

The sample holds many counts of this clonotype. The V call is TRBV6-1, the J call TRBJ2-7, with TRBD1 matching 8 bases. The J segment lost 5 bases and the V segment lost 4 bases, leaving 4 bases of the junction unmatched. Germline loops: CDR1 MNHNS, CDR2 SASEGT. The CDR3 consists of 13 residues. CDR3 sequence reads: CASSVDRDDEQYF. The CDR3 DNA reads as TGTGCCAGCAGTGTGGACAGGGACGACGAGCAGTACTTC.

This clonotype occurred many times. J is TRBJ1-6 and V is TRBV12-3 or TRBV12-4, with TRBD1 matching over 10 bases. There are 15 residues in the CDR3. V shed 6 bases and J 7 bases; nucleotides not matched to a gene: 6. The CDR3 region has the DNA TGTGCCAGCAGACCAACGGGACAGGGGAATTCACCCCTCCACTTT. Protein sequence: CASRPTGQGNSPLHF.

This clonotype was counted at least ten times. The rearrangement uses TRBV19 and TRBJ2-7; 7 positions agree with TRBD1. V trimming: 5 bases; J trimming: 0 bases; junction bases outside the gene matches: 13. The germline V gene has CDR1 LNHDA and CDR2 SQIVND (reference sequence). The CDR3 is 17 amino acids. CDR3 coding DNA: TGTGCCAGTAGTCCCGGGACAGCCTCTGCTAGCTCCTACGAGCAGTACTTC. Amino acids: CASSPGTASASSYEQYF.

This clonotype showed up many times. The chain uses TRBV28 and TRBJ1-1; D unresolved. The CDR3 has 14 residues. The germline V gene has CDR1 MDHEN and CDR2 SYDVKM. V was trimmed by 6 bases and J by 1 base, leaving 12 bases between them. The CDR3 region has the DNA TGTGCCAGCAGCCCTCTTTCCCCGAACACTGAAGCTTTCTTT. Encoded protein: CASSPLSPNTEAFF.

This sequence joins TRBV2 and TRBJ2-2; D ambiguous. V was clipped by 7 bases and J by 8 bases, with 8 bases between them. CDR3 length equals 11 residues. In germline, CDR1 is SNHLY, CDR2 FYNNEI. CDR3 sequence: CASKGKGELFF. The CDR3 nucleotides read TGTGCCAGCAAAGGGAAGGGGGAGCTGTTTTTT.

The genes are TRBV30 and TRBJ1-2, with D possibly TRBD1 on 6 matching bases. Germline V CDR1 and CDR2: GTSNPN, SVGIG (reference sequence). V was cut by 0 bases and J by 4 bases, with 12 bases left in between. The CDR3 length is 14 residues. The CDR3 reads CAWSVRGFVYGYTF. In DNA, the CDR3 is TGTGCCTGGAGTGTAAGGGGGTTTGTCTATGGCTACACCTTC.